Each of the 17 T cell receptor beta chains below was sequenced from the same sample in a study of blood T cell repertoires in COVID-19. The table came from immunoSEQ multiplex PCR; TCRdb's copy has only in-frame clones and leaves some out. This sample yields 35,000 to 45,000 clones, of which over 70% are seen a single time; around a third belongs to the top ten. The material sequenced was peripheral blood. The origin of the receptors is a woman aged 80 or over with acute or convalescent COVID-19.

V and J are TRBV5-1 and TRBJ2-3, with TRBD2 identical over 9 bases. The V gene end was trimmed by 3 bases and the J gene end by 2 bases; junction bases not matched to a gene: 13. Germline V gene data show CDR1 as SGHRS and CDR2 as YFSETQ. The CDR3 covers 18 residues. The CDR3 sequence: CASSYPWGAGGPTDTQYF. In DNA form, the CDR3 reads TGCGCCAGCAGCTACCCCTGGGGAGCGGGAGGACCCACAGATACGCAGTATTTT. Full variable domain (remainder filled in from reference TRBV5-1 and TRBJ2-3): KAGVTQTPRYLIKTRGQQVTLSCSPISGHRSVSWYQQTPGQGLQFLFEYFSETQRNKGNFPGRFSGRQFSNSRSEMNVSTLELGDSALYLCASSYPWGAGGPTDTQYFGPGTRLTVL.

This rearrangement joins TRBV28 to TRBJ1-6; D ambiguous. In germline, CDR1 is MDHEN, CDR2 SYDVKM. The V end lost 8 bases, the J end lost 14 bases, and 13 bases lay between the germline ends. This CDR3 is built from 11 residues. The CDR3 bases are TGTGCCAGCGGGAGGTTGAGGGCCCTCCACTTT. Its translation: CASGRLRALHF.

The genes are TRBV6-5 and TRBJ1-5; unclear D gene. The CDR3 extends over 13 amino acids. Per germline, CDR1 MNHEY and CDR2 SVGAGI. V lost 0 bases and J lost 3, with 3 bases in between. CDR3 nucleotides: TGTGCCAGCAGTTACTCATACAATCAGCCCCAGCATTTT. It yields the protein CASSYSYNQPQHF.

The chain couples TRBV7-2 to TRBJ2-3, with a weak D call TRBD2 (6 bases). V was shortened by 3 bases and J by 2 bases, with 9 bases between the two germline ends. Germline-derived CDR1 and CDR2 are SGHTA and FQGNSA. This CDR3 has 14 amino acids. CDR3 region: CASSFGGVTDTQYF. The CDR3 DNA is TGTGCCAGCAGCTTTGGCGGGGTCACAGATACGCAGTATTTT.

The gene calls are TRBV20-1 and TRBJ2-5; D ambiguous. V lost 6 bases and J 4 bases, leaving 9 bases between the germline ends. Germline values: CDR1 DFQATT, CDR2 SNEGSKA (reference sequence). The CDR3 consists of 11 residues. The CDR3 sequence: CSARLGETQYF. The CDR3 nucleotides are TGCAGTGCGCGGCTTGGAGAGACCCAGTACTTC.

This clone was recorded once. CDR3 in amino acids: CASSSTGGNSPLHF. The CDR3 DNA reads as TGTGCCAGCAGCTCTACAGGGGGTAATTCACCCCTCCACTTT. The genes are TRBV7-8 and TRBJ1-6; 8 nucleotides line up with TRBD1. This CDR3 region has 14 residues. Unmatched junction bases numbered 2, after V lost 4 bases and J lost 6 bases. Germline assignment: CDR1 SGHVS and CDR2 FQNEAQ. Supplemented by reference TRBV7-8 and TRBJ1-6, the full variable domain reads GAGVSQSPRYKVAKRGQDVALRCDPISGHVSLFWYQQALGQGPEFLTYFQNEAQLDKSGLPSDRFFAERPEGSVSTLKIQRTQQEDSAVYLCASSSTGGNSPLHFGNGTRLTVT.

The genes are TRBV28 and TRBJ1-6; D gene uncertain. Trimming took 2 bases from V and 7 from J, leaving 6 bases between them. CDR3 size: 13 residues. Germline loops: CDR1 MDHEN, CDR2 SYDVKM. The CDR3 here is CASSLGQNSPLHF. The DNA of the CDR3 is TGTGCCAGCAGTTTAGGTCAGAATTCACCCCTCCACTTT.

This rearrangement joins TRBV14 to TRBJ2-7; D gene ambiguous. This CDR3 has 11 residues. V was trimmed by 3 bases and J by 4 bases, leaving 4 bases between them. Germline V gene lookup returns CDR1 SGHDN and CDR2 FVKESK. The CDR3: CASSHHYEQYF. CDR3 in DNA: TGTGCCAGCAGCCATCATTACGAGCAGTACTTC.

The genes are TRBV27 and TRBJ1-1; D unclear. This CDR3 is 13 amino acids long. The germline V gene has CDR1 MNHEY and CDR2 SMNVEV (reference sequence). Trimming left V 6 bases short and J 1 base short, with 9 bases between. The DNA of the CDR3 is TGTGCCAGCAGGAATAGACAGAACACTGAAGCTTTCTTT. It encodes CASRNRQNTEAFF.

This chain links TRBV2 with TRBJ1-5; 7 nucleotides line up with TRBD1. Germline CDR1 reads SNHLY; CDR2 reads FYNNEI. The CDR3 loop spans 14 amino acids. V gave up 5 bases and J gave up 5 bases; unmatched junction bases: 6. CDR3 nucleotide sequence: TGTGCCAGCAGTAGGGACAGCCGCGATCAGCCCCAGCATTTT. Translated: CASSRDSRDQPQHF.

The chain combines TRBV10-3 with TRBJ1-1; 7 bases agree with TRBD1. The CDR3 runs to 12 residues. The trim removed 4 bases at V and 5 bases at J, leaving 1 base unmatched. Germline values: CDR1 ENHRY, CDR2 SYGVKD. The CDR3 here is CAISAQGTEAFF. CDR3 bases: TGTGCCATCAGTGCACAGGGGACTGAAGCTTTCTTT.

The chain uses TRBV24-1 and TRBJ1-2; 7 nucleotides match TRBD1. CDR1 and CDR2 from the germline V gene are KGHDR and SFDVKD. The CDR3 is made up of 17 amino acids. V shed 1 base, J shed 1 base, and the junction held 8 bases outside the gene matches. The DNA for the CDR3 is TGTGCCACCAGTGATTTTGATGGTACAGGGGTTAACTATGGCTACACCTTC. Translating gives CATSDFDGTGVNYGYTF.

V usage is TRBV5-4 and J usage is TRBJ2-4; 9 nucleotides match TRBD2. The germline V gene encodes CDR1 SGHNT and CDR2 YYREEE (reference sequence). V gave up 2 bases and J gave up 4 bases; unmatched junction bases: 4. This CDR3 spans 15 amino acids. The CDR3 sequence is CASSLAGGTKNIQYF. DNA of the CDR3: TGTGCCAGCAGCTTAGCGGGAGGAACAAAAAACATTCAGTACTTC.

J is TRBJ1-5 and V is TRBV6-5, with TRBD1 matching 8 bases. In germline, CDR1 is MNHEY, CDR2 SVGAGI. The CDR3 length is 12 residues. Trimming took 8 bases from V and 7 from J; bases not matched to a gene: 4. CDR3 bases: TGTGCCAGCGACAGGGGTGGCCAGCCCCAGCATTTT. This gives the protein CASDRGGQPQHF.

This chain joins TRBV6-1 and TRBJ2-1, with 9 bases matching TRBD2. Germline V CDR1 and CDR2: MNHNS, SASEGT. There are 18 residues in the CDR3. J lost 8 bases, V lost 0 bases, and 14 bases had no gene match. CDR3 loop: CASSEALNRGSGSHEQFF. The CDR3 nucleotides are TGTGCCAGCAGTGAAGCGCTAAACAGAGGTAGCGGGAGCCATGAGCAGTTCTTC.

The chain joins TRBV5-6 to TRBJ2-7, with a possible D match to TRBD2 (5 bases). The V end was cut by 3 bases, the J end by 0 bases, with 10 bases between. Germline CDR1 and CDR2: SGHDT and YYEEEE. There are 14 residues in the CDR3. The CDR3 spells CASSSGLSSYEQYF. The CDR3 DNA is TGTGCCAGCAGCTCCGGACTCAGCTCCTACGAGCAGTACTTC.

This rearrangement joins TRBV11-3 to TRBJ2-3; TRBD2 aligns across 7 bases. This CDR3 is built from 16 residues. J was trimmed by 1 base and V by 5 bases; bases with no gene match: 9. In germline, CDR1 is SGHNT, CDR2 YENEEA. The CDR3 sequence is CASSLSGWGGTDTQYF. In DNA form, the CDR3 reads TGTGCCAGCAGCCTTAGCGGGTGGGGGGGCACAGATACGCAGTATTTT.